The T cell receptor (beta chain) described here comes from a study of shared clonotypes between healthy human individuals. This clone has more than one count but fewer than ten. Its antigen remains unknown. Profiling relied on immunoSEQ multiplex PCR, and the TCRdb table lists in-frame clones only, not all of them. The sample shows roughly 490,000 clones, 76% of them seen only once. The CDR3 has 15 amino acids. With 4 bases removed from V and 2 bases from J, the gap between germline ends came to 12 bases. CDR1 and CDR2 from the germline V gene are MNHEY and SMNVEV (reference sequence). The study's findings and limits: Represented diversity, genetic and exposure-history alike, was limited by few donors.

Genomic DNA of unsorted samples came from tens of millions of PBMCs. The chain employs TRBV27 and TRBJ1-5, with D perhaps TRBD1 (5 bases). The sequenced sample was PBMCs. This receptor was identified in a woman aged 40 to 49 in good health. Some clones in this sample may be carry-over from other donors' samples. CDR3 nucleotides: TGTGCCAGCAGTTCCTACGACAGACGCAATCAGCCCCAGCATTTT. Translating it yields CASSSYDRRNQPQHF.